This T cell receptor beta chain emerged from a study of beta chain features in type 1 diabetes. Expressed TCRB transcripts were sequenced because the entire RNA isolate underwent reverse transcription. Method: immunoSEQ multiplex PCR; TCRdb's copy keeps in-frame clones and lacks some. The data show under 300,000 clones, about 15% seen once. Germline V gene sequence: CDR1 ENHRY, CDR2 SYGVKD. This CDR3 has 17 amino acids. J lost 4 bases, V lost 2 bases, and 6 bases had no gene match. Sorting based on CD45RO/CCR7/CD25/CD127/CD95/CD27 separated CD4+ naive, central memory, regulatory and stem cell-like memory cells. Study outcomes and limitations: All four CD4+ subsets of Type 1 diabetes patients contained TCRB CDR3s that were moderately but significantly shorter.

This clone was seen more than once but under ten times. Its antigen is not identified. This TCR came from a young man with type 1 diabetes. Material: naive CD4+ T cells from blood. The rearrangement joins TRBV10-3 to TRBJ2-7; 15 positions agree with TRBD2. In nucleotides, the CDR3 is TGTGCCATCAGTGAGCCCGGACTAGCGGGAGGGCCGTACGAGCAGTACTTC. Encoded protein: CAISEPGLAGGPYEQYF.